This entry lists 26 T cell receptor beta chains sequenced from one sample in a study of identical twins. TCRdb re-called the 5' RACE reads with MiXCR, one entry per CDR3 protein. The sample holds approximately 590,000 distinct CDR3 sequences, around 9.6% seen once. These data were also filed under a second study, of yellow fever vaccine responses in identical twins.

The sample was PBMCs. All receptors derive from a young woman in good health.

This clonotype came up many times. CDR3 residues: CASRGPNESTEAFF. DNA of the CDR3: TGTGCCAGCAGAGGTCCGAATGAGTCCACTGAAGCTTTCTTT. The chain recombines TRBV28 with TRBJ1-1; unclear D gene. Trimming removed 6 bases at V and 4 bases at J, with 15 bases between. The germline V gene has CDR1 MDHEN and CDR2 SYDVKM. The CDR3 is made up of 14 amino acids. Looking up the rest from reference TRBV28 and TRBJ1-1 gives the full variable domain: DVKVTQSSRYLVKRTGEKVFLECVQDMDHENMFWYRQDPGLGLRLIYFSYDVKMKEKGDIPEGYSVSREKKERFSLILESASTNQTSMYLCASRGPNESTEAFFGQGTRLTVV.

The CDR3 bases are TGCAGCGTAGTATTACAGGGGTCGACGGTCACCGGGGAGCTGTTTTTT. Translated: CSVVLQGSTVTGELFF. This chain uses TRBV29-1 with TRBJ2-2; 7 bases agree with TRBD1. The CDR3 length is 16 residues. V lost 6 bases and J lost 4; bases outside the gene matches: 14. CDR1 and CDR2 (germline): SQVTM, ANQGSEA.

This clonotype has ten or more counts. This chain links TRBV5-1 with TRBJ2-3; D remains unclear. The CDR3 contains 14 residues. CDR1 SGHRS and CDR2 YFSETQ come from the germline V gene. Trimming cost V 4 bases and J 5 bases, with 14 bases left between them. CDR3 region: CASSPRLGEDTQYF. CDR3 in DNA: TGCGCCAGCAGCCCAAGACTCGGTGAAGATACGCAGTATTTT.

The sample holds a few counts of this clonotype. In nucleotides, the CDR3 is TGTGCCAGCAGCTTCACGACAGGGGCTGGAGAGCAGTTCTTC. It encodes CASSFTTGAGEQFF. The J gene is TRBJ2-1, the V gene TRBV12-3 or TRBV12-4; 8 bases are a match to TRBD1. V lost 6 bases, J lost 10 bases, and 11 bases stayed unmatched. CDR3 length equals 14 residues.

This chain connects TRBV12-3 or TRBV12-4 to TRBJ1-1; no clear D gene. The V end lost 10 bases, the J end lost 5 bases, and 20 bases lay between the germline ends. The CDR3 length is 14 residues. The CDR3 DNA reads as TGTGCCACCTCCAAGGGAGCGACCAATACTGAAGCTTTCTTT. This sequence encodes CATSKGATNTEAFF.

This clonotype was detected a few times. The chain joins TRBV20-1 to TRBJ2-7; D remains unclear. Germline V CDR1 and CDR2: DFQATT, SNEGSKA (reference sequence). Between the trimmed V and J ends, which lost 6 bases and 6 bases, there was a span of 12 bases. CDR3 length equals 11 residues. DNA of the CDR3: TGCAGTGCCGACGACATGGTCGAGCAGTACTTC. Amino acids: CSADDMVEQYF.

This clonotype was detected a few times. The V and J genes are TRBV7-2 and TRBJ2-7; D is unclear. Germline V gives CDR1 SGHTA, CDR2 FQGNSA. V gave up 2 bases and J gave up 4 bases, with 15 bases separating them. CDR3 length: 15 amino acids. The CDR3 loop is CASSLLGGYLYEQYF. In nucleotides, the CDR3 is TGTGCCAGCAGCTTATTGGGCGGATACCTTTACGAGCAGTACTTC. Based on the CDR3 plus reference TRBV7-2 and TRBJ2-7, the full variable domain is GAGVSQSPSNKVTEKGKDVELRCDPISGHTALYWYRQSLGQGLEFLIYFQGNSAPDKSGLPSDRFSAERTGGSVSTLTIQRTQQEDSAVYLCASSLLGGYLYEQYFGPGTRLTVT.

There are a few counts of this clonotype. This chain joins TRBV7-2 and TRBJ2-2, with 11 bases aligning to TRBD2. The V gene's germline CDR1 is SGHTA and CDR2 FQGNSA. V dropped 5 bases and J dropped 5; count of bases not matched to a gene: 10. The CDR3 is 17 residues long. The CDR3 DNA reads as TGTGCCAGCAGCGTCGAACTAGCGGGAGCGCGAACCGGGGAGCTGTTTTTT. It codes for CASSVELAGARTGELFF.

This chain joins TRBV23-1 and TRBJ2-7; D might be TRBD2 (5 bases). TRBV23-1 is an ORF, and what it does is uncertain. CDR3 length equals 18 residues. V was clipped by 3 bases and J by 0 bases, with 21 bases between them. DNA of the CDR3: TGCGCCAGCAGTCACCCCATGATACGGGGAACTAACTCCTACGAGCAGTACTTC. Its protein product is CASSHPMIRGTNSYEQYF.

This clonotype was seen many times. V usage is TRBV4-1 and J usage is TRBJ1-1; D may be TRBD1 (6 bases). The CDR3 has 13 residues. Germline V lookup: CDR1 MGHRA, CDR2 YSYEKL. V lost 6 bases and J 8 bases, leaving 16 bases between the germline ends. The CDR3 DNA sequence: TGCGCCAGCAGATCCCTACAGGGAGCCGAAGCTTTCTTT. It codes for CASRSLQGAEAFF.

This clonotype has at least ten counts. The chain couples TRBV29-1 to TRBJ1-4; 7 bases agree with TRBD1. Germline lookup yields CDR1 SQVTM and CDR2 ANQGSEA. The V segment lost 6 bases and the J segment 8 bases; nucleotides outside the gene matches: 15. The CDR3 totals 15 residues. CDR3 residues: CSVKRKQGREEKLFF. The CDR3 nucleotides are TGCAGCGTCAAACGTAAACAGGGGCGGGAGGAAAAACTGTTTTTT.

In its sample, this clonotype was seen many times. This chain uses TRBV3-1 with TRBJ1-6; unclear D gene. Germline assignment: CDR1 LGHDT and CDR2 YNNKEL (reference sequence). V gave up 4 bases and J gave up 7 bases, with 11 bases separating them. The CDR3 sequence is 14 residues long. The CDR3 DNA reads TGTGCCAGCAGCCCCCGCCGGGCGAATTCACCCCTCCACTTT. Translating it yields CASSPRRANSPLHF.

The J gene is TRBJ1-2, the V gene TRBV2; 9 bases align to TRBD1. Germline loops: CDR1 SNHLY, CDR2 FYNNEI. The CDR3 runs to 14 residues. J gave up 3 bases and V 5 bases, and 4 bases lay outside the gene matches. The CDR3 region has the DNA TGTGCCAGCAGTTGGACAGGGGAGGACTATGGCTACACCTTC. It specifies CASSWTGEDYGYTF.

This clonotype was observed at least ten times. V usage is TRBV7-3 and J usage is TRBJ2-5; D uncertain. Germline V lookup: CDR1 SGHTA, CDR2 FQGTGA. CDR3 length: 13 amino acids. Trimming took 3 bases from V and 1 from J, leaving 6 bases between them. The CDR3 protein is CASSFGSQETQYF. The CDR3 DNA reads as TGTGCCAGCAGCTTTGGCAGCCAAGAGACCCAGTACTTC.

This clonotype was observed a few times. The V and J genes are TRBV7-9 and TRBJ2-2; D gene uncertain. The V gene's germline CDR1 is SEHNR and CDR2 FQNEAQ (reference sequence). This CDR3 contains 16 residues. The V gene lost 4 bases and the J gene lost 2 bases, with 14 bases spanning the gap. CDR3 coding DNA: TGTGCCAGCAGCTCTAGAAAACTACTTAACACCGGGGAGCTGTTTTTT. Translated: CASSSRKLLNTGELFF.

This clonotype was recorded a few times. The chain employs TRBV7-8 and TRBJ2-3; 7 nucleotides align to TRBD2. The J segment lost 2 bases and the V segment lost 1 base, leaving 6 bases of the junction unmatched. Germline assignment: CDR1 SGHVS and CDR2 FQNEAQ. This CDR3 spans 16 amino acids. The CDR3: CASSLVRAGDTDTQYF. CDR3 sequence (DNA): TGTGCCAGCAGCTTAGTCAGGGCGGGGGACACAGATACGCAGTATTTT.

This clonotype was observed at least ten times. This sequence joins TRBV20-1 and TRBJ1-5, with D tentatively TRBD1 (6 bases). Germline V gene lookup returns CDR1 DFQATT and CDR2 SNEGSKA (reference sequence). The V gene lost 5 bases and the J gene lost 3 bases, with 14 bases spanning the gap. The CDR3 consists of 14 residues. The DNA for the CDR3 is TGCAGTGCTGGACAGCAAACGCTCAATCAGCCCCAGCATTTT. This codes for CSAGQQTLNQPQHF.

Many counts were recorded for this clonotype. V gene TRBV12-3 or TRBV12-4 combines with J gene TRBJ2-2; D remains ambiguous. The CDR3 loop spans 14 amino acids. The germline V and J ends were trimmed by 7 bases and 0 bases, with 9 bases remaining between them. The CDR3 DNA reads as TGTGCCAGCAAGGATGGCGCGAACACCGGGGAGCTGTTTTTT. Translation gives CASKDGANTGELFF.

The rearrangement links TRBV25-1 to TRBJ2-7, with 7 bases fitting TRBD1. The CDR3 loop spans 15 amino acids. Trimming took 8 bases from V and 0 from J; bases not matched to a gene: 10. The V gene's germline CDR1 is MGHDK and CDR2 SYGVNS. The CDR3 DNA reads as TGTGCCAGCTCCGGCGGACAGGTTCGCTCCTACGAGCAGTACTTC. It codes for CASSGGQVRSYEQYF.

This clonotype was seen at least ten times. The chain joins TRBV20-1 to TRBJ2-1; 10 nucleotides line up with TRBD2. There are 14 residues in the CDR3. CDR1 and CDR2 from the germline V gene are DFQATT and SNEGSKA (reference sequence). Trimming cost V 2 bases and J 5 bases; bases outside gene matches: 3. This chain's CDR3 is CSARSGLADNEQFF. As DNA, the CDR3 is TGCAGTGCTAGAAGTGGACTAGCGGACAATGAGCAGTTCTTC.

This chain links TRBV18 with TRBJ2-1; possibly TRBD1 for D (5 bases). V was trimmed by 3 bases and J by 7 bases, leaving 16 bases between them. The CDR3 consists of 15 residues. Germline V gene data show CDR1 as KGHSH and CDR2 as LQKENI. CDR3: CASSPAPGFGNEQFF. In nucleotides, the CDR3 is TGTGCCAGCTCACCGGCGCCAGGGTTCGGGAATGAGCAGTTCTTC.

This clonotype was detected once. The CDR3 region has the DNA TGCGCCAGCAGTCATAGAAAGCCACCGGGACAGAGAACCTACGAGCAGTACTTC. The encoded protein is CASSHRKPPGQRTYEQYF. The chain employs TRBV23-1 and TRBJ2-7, with 7 bases lining up with TRBD1. TRBV23-1 carries the ORF label, with uncertain function. Germline trimming cut 3 bases from V and 2 bases from J; bases unmatched to any gene: 16. This CDR3 contains 18 residues.

This chain joins TRBV4-3 and TRBJ2-2; D is uncertain. CDR1 and CDR2 (germline): LGHNA, YSLEER. V was pared by 0 bases and J by 5 bases, with 13 bases between. The CDR3 has 16 residues. The CDR3 DNA reads as TGCGCCAGCAGCCAAGATTTAGGAGTGCGGACCGGGGAGCTGTTTTTT. Amino acid sequence: CASSQDLGVRTGELFF.

This clonotype occurred a few times. V usage is TRBV28 and J usage is TRBJ2-5; 7 positions match TRBD2. Trimming cost V 6 bases and J 5 bases; bases outside gene matches: 12. CDR1 and CDR2 from the germline V gene are MDHEN and SYDVKM. The CDR3 contains 15 residues. The CDR3 DNA reads as TGTGCCAGCAGAGTCTCCATTGGGGGGGGGGAGACCCAGTACTTC. Protein product: CASRVSIGGGETQYF.

This clonotype was picked up a small number of times. V and J are TRBV6-6 and TRBJ1-5; 11 bases line up with TRBD1. The CDR3 runs 16 residues. The germline gives CDR1 MNHNY, CDR2 SVGAGI (reference sequence). Trimming cost V 6 bases and J 5 bases; bases outside gene matches: 9. The DNA for the CDR3 is TGTGCCAGCAGCCACTTGGACAGGGGGCTGGATCAGCCCCAGCATTTT. As protein: CASSHLDRGLDQPQHF.

The chain uses TRBV5-1 and TRBJ1-1; the D gene is possibly TRBD1 (6 bases). Per germline, CDR1 SGHRS and CDR2 YFSETQ. The CDR3 sequence is 15 residues long. V lost 3 bases to trimming and J lost 0 bases, with 12 bases between them. The CDR3 loop is CASSSKTGLNTEAFF. The CDR3 nucleotides read TGCGCCAGCAGCTCCAAGACAGGTTTGAACACTGAAGCTTTCTTT.